The rows below give T cell receptor beta chains drawn from one sample of a study of beta chain features in type 1 diabetes. Produced via immunoSEQ multiplex PCR; TCRdb's table is partial and in-frame only. Of about 640,000 clones in the sample, 12% were seen once. The sequencing input was naive CD4+ T cells from blood. The receptors originated from a man between 25 and 39 years old with type 1 diabetes. CDR3s include the opening cysteine and the closing phenylalanine or tryptophan. A D gene is named only where the DNA matches it firmly. Expanded clones get a size class; other rows say once, few or many, or leave the size out.

v_gene	abundance	d_gene	j_gene	CDR3aa	CDR3nt
TRBV4-3	.	.	TRBJ2-5	CASSPDTGTGPQYF	TGCGCCAGCAGCCCGGATACAGGGACCGGGCCCCAGTACTTC
TRBV25-1	few	TRBD1	TRBJ1-6	CASSDQGANSPLHF	TGTGCCAGCAGTGATCAGGGGGCAAATTCACCCCTCCACTTT
TRBV4-2	.	.	TRBJ2-6	CASSQEVHSGANVLTF	TGTGCCAGCAGCCAAGAAGTGCACTCTGGGGCCAACGTCCTGACTTTC
TRBV28	.	.	TRBJ2-1	CASSLGTVKQFF	TGTGCCAGCAGTTTGGGAACGGTAAAGCAGTTCTTC
TRBV9	few	.	TRBJ2-3	CASSEGTSTDTQYF	TGTGCCAGCAGCGAGGGGACTAGCACAGATACGCAGTATTTT
TRBV10-1	few	.	TRBJ1-2	CASSLQPNYGYTF	TGCGCCAGCAGCCTCCAGCCTAACTATGGCTACACCTTC
TRBV7-6	.	TRBD1	TRBJ1-4	CASSIGQGEEKLFF	TGTGCCAGCAGCATCGGACAGGGGGAAGAAAAACTGTTTTTT
TRBV11-2	few	.	TRBJ2-5	CASSLVGTIQETQYF	TGTGCCAGCAGCTTAGTCGGGACGATCCAAGAGACCCAGTACTTC
TRBV11-2	.	.	TRBJ2-7	CASRGSGYEQYF	TGTGCCAGCAGGGGTTCAGGCTACGAGCAGTACTTC
TRBV2	.	TRBD1	TRBJ1-6	CAIHRDRNSPLHF	TGTGCCATCCACCGGGACAGAAATTCACCCCTCCACTTT
TRBV30	.	.	TRBJ1-5	CAWSRGGSNQPQHF	TGTGCCTGGAGTCGAGGGGGTAGCAATCAGCCCCAGCATTTT
TRBV27	few	.	TRBJ1-5	CASSKWGGSNQPQHF	TGTGCCAGCTCGAAATGGGGGGGAAGCAATCAGCCCCAGCATTTT
TRBV6-5	.	.	TRBJ1-2	CASSYGYGYTF	TGTGCCAGCAGTTACGGCTATGGCTACACCTTC
TRBV29-1	few	.	TRBJ1-2	CSGTGNYGYTF	TGCAGCGGAACAGGGAATTACGGCTACACCTTC
TRBV4-3	.	TRBD1	TRBJ1-2	CASSPGGGGGYGYTF	TGCGCCAGCAGCCCCGGTGGAGGGGGCGGCTATGGCTACACCTTC
TRBV2	.	.	TRBJ2-2	CASNAGMNTGELFF	TGTGCCAGCAATGCCGGGATGAACACCGGGGAGCTGTTTTTT
TRBV29-1	.	.	TRBJ2-1	CSVGTHPYNEQFF	TGCAGCGTTGGAACACACCCCTACAATGAGCAGTTCTTC
TRBV4-2	few	.	TRBJ1-4	CASSQAITQGNEKLFF	TGTGCCAGCAGCCAAGCGATTACACAGGGAAATGAAAAACTGTTTTTT
TRBV27	few	.	TRBJ2-7	CASSLSAGAPGLQQYF	TGTGCCAGCAGTTTATCTGCGGGGGCACCCGGGTTGCAGCAGTACTTC
TRBV30	few	.	TRBJ1-6	CAWSVSGGAPLHF	TGTGCCTGGAGTGTATCGGGGGGGGCACCCCTCCACTTT
TRBV2	few	.	TRBJ1-6	CASRGWTANSPLHF	TGTGCCAGTCGTGGATGGACAGCTAATTCACCCCTCCACTTT
TRBV18	few	.	TRBJ1-5	CASSPPSAGGNQPQHF	TGTGCCAGCTCACCACCTTCGGCAGGGGGCAATCAGCCCCAGCATTTT
TRBV28	few	.	TRBJ2-7	CASSLTAHEQYF	TGTGCCAGCAGTTTAACAGCCCACGAGCAGTACTTC
TRBV2	few	TRBD2	TRBJ2-7	CASNMGTTSYEQYF	TGTGCCAGCAATATGGGGACTACCTCCTACGAGCAGTACTTC
TRBV11-2	.	.	TRBJ2-2	CASSLVSVNTGELFF	TGTGCCAGCAGCTTAGTTTCTGTTAACACCGGGGAGCTGTTTTTT
TRBV25-1	few	TRBD2	TRBJ2-3	CASRPSGARTDTQYF	TGTGCCAGCAGACCTAGCGGGGCTCGCACAGATACGCAGTATTTT
TRBV5-1	.	.	TRBJ1-2	CASSSGWRGNGYTF	TGCGCCAGCAGCTCTGGCTGGCGGGGGAATGGCTACACCTTC
TRBV28	few	TRBD2	TRBJ2-7	CASSLWSGGSSYEQYF	TGTGCCAGCAGTTTATGGTCGGGGGGGAGCTCCTACGAGCAGTACTTC
TRBV12-5	few	TRBD1	TRBJ1-6	CASGLTGGGSPLHF	TGTGCTAGTGGTTTGACAGGGGGCGGTTCACCCCTCCACTTT
TRBV11-1	few	TRBD2	TRBJ2-5	CASSTQTSGQETQYF	TGTGCCAGCAGCACCCAGACTAGCGGGCAAGAGACCCAGTACTTC
TRBV21-1	.	.	TRBJ2-7	CASSPQGQPEQYF	TGTGCCAGCAGCCCTCAGGGACAGCCCGAGCAGTACTTC
TRBV18	.	TRBD2	TRBJ2-1	CASSPRAGGGFHNEQFF	TGTGCCAGCTCACCACGGGCAGGCGGGGGATTCCACAATGAGCAGTTCTTC
TRBV7-9	.	TRBD1	TRBJ2-1	CASIFGQGIDEQFF	TGTGCCAGCATTTTTGGACAGGGGATTGATGAGCAGTTCTTC
TRBV18	.	.	TRBJ2-2	CASSPSEMNTGELFF	TGTGCCAGCTCACCTAGCGAGATGAACACCGGGGAGCTGTTTTTT
TRBV7-3	few	TRBD1	TRBJ2-5	CASSLSGTEETQYF	TGTGCCAGCAGTTTGTCCGGGACAGAAGAGACCCAGTACTTC
TRBV7-3	.	.	TRBJ2-1	CASPPRKSSYNEQFF	TGTGCCAGCCCCCCAAGGAAGAGCTCCTACAATGAGCAGTTCTTC
TRBV2	few	.	TRBJ2-7	CASTRSRVEQYF	TGTGCCAGCACCCGATCCAGGGTCGAGCAGTACTTC
TRBV11-2	few	.	TRBJ2-3	CASSFSGTSTDTQYF	TGTGCCAGCAGCTTTTCCGGGACTAGCACAGATACGCAGTATTTT
TRBV25-1	.	.	TRBJ2-3	CASSSKGDTDTQYF	TGTGCCAGCAGCTCGAAAGGGGACACAGATACGCAGTATTTT
TRBV2	.	.	TRBJ2-6	CASSPGPSGANVLTF	TGTGCCAGCAGTCCAGGGCCCTCTGGGGCCAACGTCCTGACTTTC
TRBV9	few	.	TRBJ2-7	CASSLRPGPSLEQYF	TGTGCCAGCAGCCTCCGACCGGGACCAAGCCTCGAGCAGTACTTC
TRBV10-3	few	TRBD1	TRBJ2-5	CAISADRGTQETQYF	TGTGCCATCAGTGCGGACAGGGGGACCCAAGAGACCCAGTACTTC
TRBV6-5	.	.	TRBJ1-6	CASSSTVDSPLHF	TGTGCCAGCAGTTCGACAGTGGATTCACCCCTCCACTTT
TRBV6-5	few	TRBD1	TRBJ2-7	CASSPGGTGSYEQYF	TGTGCCAGCAGCCCAGGTGGGACAGGGTCCTACGAGCAGTACTTC
TRBV7-2	few	.	TRBJ2-7	CASSPGQSYEQYF	TGTGCCAGCAGCCCCGGCCAGTCCTACGAGCAGTACTTC
TRBV7-2	few	.	TRBJ1-1	CASSSRVGGNTEAFF	TGTGCCAGCAGCTCTAGGGTGGGCGGTAACACTGAAGCTTTCTTT
TRBV28	.	.	TRBJ2-3	CASSRNTDTQYF	TGTGCCAGCAGCAGGAACACAGATACGCAGTATTTT
TRBV6-5	few	.	TRBJ2-6	CASSLDRYGANVLTF	TGTGCCAGCAGTCTCGACAGATACGGGGCCAACGTCCTGACTTTC
TRBV7-9	few	.	TRBJ2-7	CASSLRSHEQYF	TGTGCCAGCAGCTTACGGTCTCACGAGCAGTACTTC
TRBV11-1	.	.	TRBJ2-6	CASSARGHSGANVLTF	TGTGCCAGCAGCGCCCGCGGCCACTCTGGGGCCAACGTCCTGACTTTC
TRBV30	.	.	TRBJ2-3	CAWRKGGRDTQYF	TGTGCCTGGAGGAAGGGGGGGCGAGATACGCAGTATTTT
TRBV5-1	.	.	TRBJ1-4	CASSLAGASYEKLFF	TGCGCCAGCAGCTTGGCAGGGGCGTCTTATGAAAAACTGTTTTTT
TRBV2	.	.	TRBJ1-4	CASSELPVGEKLFF	TGTGCCAGCAGTGAACTCCCAGTGGGGGAAAAACTGTTTTTT
TRBV9	few	.	TRBJ2-1	CASSVAPDRYNEQFF	TGTGCCAGCAGCGTAGCCCCTGACAGGTACAATGAGCAGTTCTTC
TRBV7-3	few	TRBD2	TRBJ2-7	CASSLVATGGAYEQYF	TGTGCCAGCAGCTTAGTGGCCACGGGAGGCGCCTACGAGCAGTACTTC
TRBV9	few	TRBD2	TRBJ2-1	CASSGTSGVWEQFF	TGTGCCAGCAGCGGGACTAGCGGGGTTTGGGAGCAGTTCTTC
TRBV11-2	few	.	TRBJ2-6	CASSLYGANVLTF	TGTGCCAGCAGCTTATACGGGGCCAACGTCCTGACTTTC
TRBV6-4	.	.	TRBJ2-1	CASSVRGDSYNEQFF	TGTGCCAGCAGTGTAAGGGGCGACTCCTACAATGAGCAGTTCTTC